This T cell receptor (beta chain) appears in the sequencing data of a study of blood T cell repertoires in COVID-19. About the study: Italy, Spain and the United States were the sources of the convalescent and acute COVID-19 samples. Sources were T cells, B-cell-depleted T cells, or PBMCs; the material itself was cDNA or gDNA.

While infection was still active, Seattle patients were enrolled and then followed longitudinally. Trimming cost V 6 bases and J 0 bases; bases outside gene matches: 1. The CDR3 is made up of 14 amino acids. The germline gives CDR1 LNHNV, CDR2 YYDKDF (reference sequence). Original processing notes: Reference gene primer amplification gave nucleated cell count estimates. Libraries were prepared by immunoSEQ multiplex PCR; TCRdb keeps only in-frame clonotypes and omits some of them. V and J calls and clone size are those listed in that table; D and trimming were worked out from the DNA. The sample lists roughly 380,000 clones; about 88% were seen once.

The receptor was derived from a woman in her 40s with COVID-19, enrolled during active disease. Input material: peripheral blood. The genes are TRBV15 and TRBJ1-3, with 8 bases matching TRBD1. The CDR3 DNA is TGTGCCACCAGGACAGGGGCCTCTGGAAACACCATATATTTT. Translated: CATRTGASGNTIYF.